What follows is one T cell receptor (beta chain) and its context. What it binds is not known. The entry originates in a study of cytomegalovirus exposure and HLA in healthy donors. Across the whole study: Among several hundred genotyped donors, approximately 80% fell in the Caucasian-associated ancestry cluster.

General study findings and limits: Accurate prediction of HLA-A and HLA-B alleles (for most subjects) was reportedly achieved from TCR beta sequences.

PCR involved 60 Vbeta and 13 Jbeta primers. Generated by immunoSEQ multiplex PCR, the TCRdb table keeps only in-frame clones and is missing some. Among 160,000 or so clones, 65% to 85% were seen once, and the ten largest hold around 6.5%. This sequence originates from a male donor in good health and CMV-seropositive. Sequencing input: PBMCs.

CDR3 nucleotides: TGTGCCAGCAGGGGGGCAGGGGGGACGGAGACCCAGTACTTC. It is translated as CASRGAGGTETQYF. The chain uses TRBV2 and TRBJ2-5; maybe TRBD1 (7 bases). The ends were cut back, 6 bases at V and 5 bases at J, with 16 bases in the middle. This CDR3 has 14 amino acids. Germline V CDR1 and CDR2: SNHLY, FYNNEI.